The subject of this entry is one T cell receptor beta chain. Its antigen specificity is not known. The sample holds no much larger clone one base away, and base qualities are not on file. This sample stems from a study of cytotoxic CD8 clonotypes in ibrutinib-treated CLL (dated by TCRdb to the early 2020s). Background for the entire study: The cohort included roughly 15 treatment-naive and around 10 relapsed/refractory patients; some 18 were IGHV unmutated. Of the 86 people in the trial, about 27 had longitudinal samples available. Samples averaged roughly 280,000 productive templates and some 91,000 productive rearrangements. Cryopreserved peripheral blood mononuclear cells were collected at three points: before therapy, at response, and at either sustained remission or disease progression. Response samples were obtained after a median of around 11 months of treatment, with a range of roughly 6 to 40 months. Responses were partial in roughly 24 patients and complete in 2; after median 68 months follow-up, around 14 stayed in remission and some twelve progressed. Patients were still on ibrutinib when every remission and progressive disease sample was collected.

The sample's time point label, in plain terms: about twelve months on ibrutinib. Approximately 2 micrograms of genomic DNA were extracted from cryopreserved PBMCs for TCR beta library preparation. High-throughput TCR beta sequencing was performed on longitudinal blood samples from CLL patients receiving ibrutinib monotherapy. The patients took part in an open-label, single-center phase 2 trial of ibrutinib monotherapy. A distance of 19 bases separates the germline ends of V and J, which lose 4 bases and 4 bases respectively. The CDR3 numbers 16 residues from cysteine through phenylalanine. Just the 48-base CDR3 DNA is kept, in frame starting at base 1. The germline V gene supplies CDR1 ENHRY and CDR2 SYGVKD. A MiSeq instrument was used for deep resolution sequencing, which targeted depths ranging from 1 in 1 million up to 1 in 200,000 T cells, with coverage averaging 10x for each clonotype. The immunoSEQ hsTCRB Kit was used to generate the TCR beta libraries. Concerning the study's data processing: Data were analyzed with ImmunoSEQ Data Assistant and ImmunoSEQ Analyzer, with V, D and J genes assigned per IMGT definitions. Clonality, which ranges from 0 to 1, was calculated as one minus the normalized Shannon entropy of productive rearrangement frequencies. Only overrepresented clonotypes making up at least 0.05% of the repertoire of each patient were included in the public clonotype analysis. Thirteen repertoires from age-matched healthy donors, obtained from immuneACCESS, served as clonality controls. TCRdb took over this immuneACCESS table, retaining in-frame rearrangements with V and J assigned. Such tables are incomplete; in checked studies, under half of the missing clones stem from an unresolved V gene, and the remainder is unexplained. V and J calls and clone size are given by that table; D and trimming were obtained from the DNA. For this sample the table gives 130,000 to 150,000 clones, of which around three quarters were detected only once. Roughly 13% of the sample lies in the top ten.

Study-wide conclusions, independent of this receptor: Public clonotypes were rare and either shrank or stayed stable during treatment, and the rise in clonality at ibrutinib response reflected expansion of private clonotypes. Lymph node repertoires were not examined, and the timing of sampling was not matched between patients in sustained remission and those whose disease progressed. Baseline clonality was found to be higher than that of age-matched healthy donors and was strongly correlated with circulating CD8+ T-cell counts. Clonality increased at ibrutinib response, stayed stable in sustained remission, and fell back toward baseline at progression.

The specimen comprised PBMCs, sampled after 12 months of ibrutinib treatment. This TCR was recovered from a human donor with chronic lymphocytic leukemia. The chain links TRBV10-3 with TRBJ1-1; the D gene is not confidently resolved. The CDR3 protein is CAISARGLGSATEAFF. The DNA sequence reads TGTGCCATCAGTGCCCGGGGATTAGGGTCGGCCACTGAAGCTTTCTTT.